The source of this T cell receptor (beta chain) is a study of T-cell reconstitution after alpha-beta-depleted transplantation in children. During its preparation, the TCRbeta library received unique molecular identifiers. TCRdb called the PCR reads again in MiXCR, with one record for every CDR3 protein. The top ten clones hold around a third of a sample with a few hundred thousand distinct CDR3 sequences, roughly 27% of them seen once. V dropped 0 bases and J dropped 5 bases, with 15 bases sitting between them. This CDR3 has 15 residues. CDR1 is SGHRS and CDR2 is YFSETQ in the germline V gene. Findings and caveats of the study: The study traced high day-60 TCRbeta diversity in some patients to surviving recipient T cells and thymic progenitors. A year had passed since transplant, and T-cell counts and diversity by then came mostly from newly produced T cells. Alpha-beta T cells about two months after transplant reportedly derived from several hundred expanded graft clones.

This clonotype occurred a few times. No antigen is known for it. The chain recombines TRBV5-1 with TRBJ2-7; no clear D. This specimen consisted of PBMCs, obtained before TCRalphabeta/CD19-depleted stem cell transplant. The clonotype comes from a boy in the first two years of life with Wiskott-Aldrich syndrome, due to receive a stem cell transplant. The CDR3 DNA reads TGCGCCAGCAGCTTGGGTCGGCCGGTGCCCGACGAGCAGTACTTC. This sequence encodes CASSLGRPVPDEQYF.